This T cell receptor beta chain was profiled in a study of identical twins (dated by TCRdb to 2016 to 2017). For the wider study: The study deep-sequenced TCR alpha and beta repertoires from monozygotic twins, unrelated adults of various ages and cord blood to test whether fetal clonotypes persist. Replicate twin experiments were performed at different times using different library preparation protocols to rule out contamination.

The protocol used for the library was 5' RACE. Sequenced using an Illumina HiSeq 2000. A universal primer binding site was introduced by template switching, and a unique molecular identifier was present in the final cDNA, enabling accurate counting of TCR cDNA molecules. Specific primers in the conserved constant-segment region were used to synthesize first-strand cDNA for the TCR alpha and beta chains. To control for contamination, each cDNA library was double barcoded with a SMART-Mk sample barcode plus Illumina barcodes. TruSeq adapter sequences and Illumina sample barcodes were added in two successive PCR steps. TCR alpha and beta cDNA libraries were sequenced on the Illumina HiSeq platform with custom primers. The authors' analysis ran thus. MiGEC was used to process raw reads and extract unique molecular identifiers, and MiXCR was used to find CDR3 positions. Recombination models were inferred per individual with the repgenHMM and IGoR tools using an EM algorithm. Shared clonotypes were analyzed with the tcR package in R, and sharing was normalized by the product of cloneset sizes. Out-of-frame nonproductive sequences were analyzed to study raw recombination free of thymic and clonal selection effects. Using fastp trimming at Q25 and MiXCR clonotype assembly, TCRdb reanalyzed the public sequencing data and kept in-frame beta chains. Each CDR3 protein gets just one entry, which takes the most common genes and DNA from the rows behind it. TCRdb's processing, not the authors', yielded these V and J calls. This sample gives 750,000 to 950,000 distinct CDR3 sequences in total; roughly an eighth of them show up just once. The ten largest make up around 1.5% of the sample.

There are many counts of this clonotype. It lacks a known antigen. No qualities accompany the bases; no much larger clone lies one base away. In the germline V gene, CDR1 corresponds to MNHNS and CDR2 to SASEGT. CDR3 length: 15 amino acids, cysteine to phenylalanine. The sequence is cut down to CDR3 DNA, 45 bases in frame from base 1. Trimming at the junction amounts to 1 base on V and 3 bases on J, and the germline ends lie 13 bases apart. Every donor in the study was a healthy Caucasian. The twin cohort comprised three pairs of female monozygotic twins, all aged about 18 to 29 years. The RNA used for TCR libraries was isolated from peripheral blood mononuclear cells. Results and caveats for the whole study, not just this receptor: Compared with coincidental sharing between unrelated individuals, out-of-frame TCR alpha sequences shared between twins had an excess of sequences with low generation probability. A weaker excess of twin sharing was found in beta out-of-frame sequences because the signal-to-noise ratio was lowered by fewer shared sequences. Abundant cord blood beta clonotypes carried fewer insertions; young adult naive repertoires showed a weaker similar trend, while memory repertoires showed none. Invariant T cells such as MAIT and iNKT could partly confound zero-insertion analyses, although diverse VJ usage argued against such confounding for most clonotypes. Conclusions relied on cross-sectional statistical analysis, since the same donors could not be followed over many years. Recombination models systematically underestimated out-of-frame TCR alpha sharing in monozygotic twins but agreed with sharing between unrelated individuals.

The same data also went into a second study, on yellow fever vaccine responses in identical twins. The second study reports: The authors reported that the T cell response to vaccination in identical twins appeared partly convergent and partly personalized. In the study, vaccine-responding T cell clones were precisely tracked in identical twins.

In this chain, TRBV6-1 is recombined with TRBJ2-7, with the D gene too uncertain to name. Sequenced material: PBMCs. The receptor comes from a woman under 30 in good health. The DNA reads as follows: TGTGCCAGCAGTGAAGAGATTGCAGCCAGCTACGAGCAGTACTTC. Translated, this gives CASSEEIAASYEQYF.